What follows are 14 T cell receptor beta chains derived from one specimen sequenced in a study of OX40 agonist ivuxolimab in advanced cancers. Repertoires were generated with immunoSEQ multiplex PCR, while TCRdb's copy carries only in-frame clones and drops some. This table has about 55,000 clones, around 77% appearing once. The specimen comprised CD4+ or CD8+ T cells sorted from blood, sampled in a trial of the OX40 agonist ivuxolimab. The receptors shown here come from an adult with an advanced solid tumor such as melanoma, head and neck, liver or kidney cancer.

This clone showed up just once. Here the CDR3 reads CASSTLGGETQYF. In DNA, the CDR3 is TGTGCCAGTAGTACGTTAGGTGGGGAGACCCAGTACTTC. The chain carries TRBV19 and TRBJ2-5; no firm D call. The CDR3 sequence is 13 residues long. Trimming took off 4 bases at V and 5 bases at J, with 11 bases between the two ends. Germline CDR1 and CDR2: LNHDA and SQIVND (reference sequence).

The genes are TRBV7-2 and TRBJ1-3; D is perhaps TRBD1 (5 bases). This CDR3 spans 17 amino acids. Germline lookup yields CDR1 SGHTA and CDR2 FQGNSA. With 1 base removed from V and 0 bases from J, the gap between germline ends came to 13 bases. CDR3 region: CASSLVGRAFSGNTIYF. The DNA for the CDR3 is TGTGCCAGCAGCTTAGTTGGCAGGGCTTTCTCTGGAAACACCATATATTTT.

As DNA, the CDR3 is TGTGCCAGCAGCTTAGGGGGGTTACCAGCCAAAAACATTCAGTACTTC. This codes for CASSLGGLPAKNIQYF. This chain uses TRBV7-2 with TRBJ2-4; D could derive from TRBD1 or TRBD2 (5 bases each). Germline V gives CDR1 SGHTA, CDR2 FQGNSA. Trimming took off 1 base at V and 0 bases at J, with 10 bases between the two ends. The length of the CDR3 is 16 residues.

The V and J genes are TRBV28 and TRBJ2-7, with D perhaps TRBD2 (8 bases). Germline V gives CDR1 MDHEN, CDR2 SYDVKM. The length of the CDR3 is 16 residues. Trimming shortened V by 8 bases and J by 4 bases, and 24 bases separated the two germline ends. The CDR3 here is CASLLSGGGPLYEQYF. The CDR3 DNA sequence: TGTGCCAGCCTCTTGTCGGGAGGGGGCCCTTTGTACGAGCAGTACTTC. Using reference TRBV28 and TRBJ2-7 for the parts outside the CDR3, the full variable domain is DVKVTQSSRYLVKRTGEKVFLECVQDMDHENMFWYRQDPGLGLRLIYFSYDVKMKEKGDIPEGYSVSREKKERFSLILESASTNQTSMYLCASLLSGGGPLYEQYFGPGTRLTVT.

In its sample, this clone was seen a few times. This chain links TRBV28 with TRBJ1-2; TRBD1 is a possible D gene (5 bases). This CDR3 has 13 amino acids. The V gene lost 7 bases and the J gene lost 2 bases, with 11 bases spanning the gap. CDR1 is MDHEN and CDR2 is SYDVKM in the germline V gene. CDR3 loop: CASNMGHNYGYTF. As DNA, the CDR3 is TGTGCCAGCAACATGGGGCACAACTATGGCTACACCTTC.

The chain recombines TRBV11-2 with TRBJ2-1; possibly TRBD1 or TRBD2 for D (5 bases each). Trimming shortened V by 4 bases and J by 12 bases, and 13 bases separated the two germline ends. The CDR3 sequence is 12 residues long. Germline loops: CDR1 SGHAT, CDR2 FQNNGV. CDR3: CASSYRDGLQFF. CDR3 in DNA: TGTGCCAGCAGCTATCGGGACGGTTTGCAGTTCTTC.

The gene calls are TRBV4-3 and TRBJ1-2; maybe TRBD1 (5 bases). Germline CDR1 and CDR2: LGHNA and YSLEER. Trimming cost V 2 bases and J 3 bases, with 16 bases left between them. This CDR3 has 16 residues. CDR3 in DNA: TGCGCCAGCAGCCAAACAGGTACGGCGGAAGACTATGGCTACACCTTC. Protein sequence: CASSQTGTAEDYGYTF.

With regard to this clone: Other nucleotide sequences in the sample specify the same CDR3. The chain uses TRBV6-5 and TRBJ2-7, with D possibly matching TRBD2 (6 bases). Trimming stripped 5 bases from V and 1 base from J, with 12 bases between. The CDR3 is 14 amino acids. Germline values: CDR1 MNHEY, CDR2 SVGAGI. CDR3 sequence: CASSPRGGSYEQYF. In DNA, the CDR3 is TGTGCCAGCAGTCCCCGGGGAGGATCCTACGAGCAGTACTTC.

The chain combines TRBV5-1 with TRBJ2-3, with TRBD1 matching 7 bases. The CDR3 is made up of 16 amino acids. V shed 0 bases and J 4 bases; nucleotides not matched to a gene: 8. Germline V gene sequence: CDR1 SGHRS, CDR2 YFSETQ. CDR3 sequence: CASSLGWQGVADTQYF. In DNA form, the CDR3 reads TGCGCCAGCAGCTTGGGCTGGCAGGGGGTTGCAGATACGCAGTATTTT.

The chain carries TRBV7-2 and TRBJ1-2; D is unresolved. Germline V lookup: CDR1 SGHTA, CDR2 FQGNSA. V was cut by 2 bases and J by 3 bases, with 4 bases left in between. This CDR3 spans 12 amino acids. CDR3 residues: CASSLQDYGYTF. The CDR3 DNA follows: TGTGCCAGCAGCTTACAAGACTATGGCTACACCTTC.

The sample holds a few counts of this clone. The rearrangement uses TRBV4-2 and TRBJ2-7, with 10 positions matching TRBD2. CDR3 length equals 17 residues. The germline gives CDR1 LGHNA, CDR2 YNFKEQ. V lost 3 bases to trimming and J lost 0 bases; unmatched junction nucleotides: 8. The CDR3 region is CASSHLAGGQSSYEQYF. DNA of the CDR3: TGTGCCAGCAGCCACTTAGCGGGGGGACAGAGCTCCTACGAGCAGTACTTC.

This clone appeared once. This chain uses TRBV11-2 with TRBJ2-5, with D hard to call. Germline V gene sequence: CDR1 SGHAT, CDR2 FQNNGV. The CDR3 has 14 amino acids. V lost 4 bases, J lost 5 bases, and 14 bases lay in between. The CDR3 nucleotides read TGTGCCAGCAGCTCCCGCGACGGAGCGGAGACCCAGTACTTC. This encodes CASSSRDGAETQYF.

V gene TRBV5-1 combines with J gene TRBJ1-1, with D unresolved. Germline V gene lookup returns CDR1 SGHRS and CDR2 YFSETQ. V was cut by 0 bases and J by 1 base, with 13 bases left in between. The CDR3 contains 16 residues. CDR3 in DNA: TGCGCCAGCAGCTTGGGACGGAGCAGGCAGAACACTGAAGCTTTCTTT. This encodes CASSLGRSRQNTEAFF.

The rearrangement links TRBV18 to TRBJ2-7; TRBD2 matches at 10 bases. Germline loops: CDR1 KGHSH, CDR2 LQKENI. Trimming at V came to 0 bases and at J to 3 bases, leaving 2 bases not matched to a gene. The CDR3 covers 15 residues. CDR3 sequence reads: CASSPPTSGYYEQYF. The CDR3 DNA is TGTGCCAGCTCACCACCGACTAGCGGGTACTACGAGCAGTACTTC.